The 17 T cell receptor beta chains reported below all come from one sample, sequenced in a study of CD8+ T cells in alopecia areata. It was cDNA, reverse transcribed from extracted RNA, that served as the sequencing template. Sequencing used immunoSEQ multiplex PCR; TCRdb keeps in-frame clones, though not all of them. Of a few hundred thousand clones listed, roughly two fifths are singletons. The sample's treatment: oral pan-JAK inhibitor, 5-10 mg twice daily. The sample in question was CD4+ T cells sorted from blood, obtained around week 30, from a patient treated with tofacitinib. All receptors come from a human donor with alopecia areata.

The gene calls are TRBV4-1 and TRBJ1-2; D gene unclear. The CDR3 consists of 15 residues. V was cut by 0 bases and J by 4 bases, with 12 bases left in between. Germline CDR1 MGHRA, CDR2 YSYEKL. The CDR3 region has the DNA TGCGCCAGCAGCCAAGATCGGCAGACCGTCTATGGCTACACCTTC. The encoded protein is CASSQDRQTVYGYTF.

The rearrangement links TRBV5-1 to TRBJ1-1; D remains ambiguous. V lost 0 bases to trimming and J lost 1 base, with 4 bases between them. The germline V gene has CDR1 SGHRS and CDR2 YFSETQ. The CDR3 sequence is 13 residues long. CDR3 sequence: CASSLERNTEAFF. The CDR3 DNA reads TGCGCCAGCAGCTTGGAAAGGAACACTGAAGCTTTCTTT.

V and J are TRBV11-2 and TRBJ2-1; TRBD2 might be the D (6 bases). Germline CDR1 reads SGHAT; CDR2 reads FQNNGV. The ends were cut back, 8 bases at V and 0 bases at J, with 14 bases in the middle. The CDR3 spans 15 residues. CDR3 DNA: TGTGCCAGCCGATCTCGGGAGAGCTCCTACAATGAGCAGTTCTTC. Translated: CASRSRESSYNEQFF.

The table lists this clone with a few counts. The chain has TRBV4-1 and TRBJ2-7; D is possibly TRBD1 or TRBD2 (5 bases each). CDR1 MGHRA and CDR2 YSYEKL come from the germline V gene. V was cut by 1 base and J by 5 bases, with 12 bases left in between. The CDR3 loop spans 14 amino acids. The CDR3 spells CASSQGDALDEQYF. The CDR3, as DNA: TGCGCCAGCAGCCAAGGGGACGCGCTGGACGAGCAGTACTTC.

V gene TRBV6-5 combines with J gene TRBJ1-2, with D perhaps TRBD1 (6 bases). V was trimmed by 0 bases and J by 7 bases, leaving 18 bases between them. Germline assignment: CDR1 MNHEY and CDR2 SVGAGI. CDR3 length: 16 amino acids. The CDR3 DNA follows: TGTGCCAGCAGTTACTCGGGTACAGGGACCGACTCTGGCTACACCTTC. Its protein is CASSYSGTGTDSGYTF.

The chain carries TRBV7-9 and TRBJ2-7; D call uncertain. The V and J ends lost 5 bases and 5 bases respectively, with 10 bases between them. The germline CDR1 and CDR2 sequences are SEHNR and FQNEAQ (reference sequence). The CDR3 is made up of 12 amino acids. CDR3 DNA: TGTGCCAGCAGCCCCGATTCCGACGAGCAGTACTTC. The encoded protein is CASSPDSDEQYF.

V and J are TRBV25-1 and TRBJ1-1; 9 bases fit TRBD1. Losses at the gene ends were 6 bases for V and 1 base for J; bases not matched to a gene: 9. This CDR3 comprises 16 residues. Germline values: CDR1 MGHDK, CDR2 SYGVNS. The CDR3 region is CASSDGQGNWNTEAFF. The CDR3 coding sequence is TGTGCCAGCAGCGACGGACAGGGGAATTGGAACACTGAAGCTTTCTTT.

J is TRBJ2-1 and V is TRBV7-9; D tentatively reads TRBD1 or TRBD2 (6 bases each). The germline gives CDR1 SEHNR, CDR2 FQNEAQ (reference sequence). CDR3 length: 13 residues. V lost 5 bases and J 6 bases, leaving 11 bases between the germline ends. CDR3 DNA sequence: TGTGCCAGCAGCCTTGAGGGGGGCAATGAGCAGTTCTTC. Its translation is CASSLEGGNEQFF.

This chain connects TRBV11-2 to TRBJ1-1; possibly TRBD1 for D (6 bases). V was cut by 8 bases and J by 0 bases, with 10 bases left in between. The CDR3 contains 13 residues. The germline gives CDR1 SGHAT, CDR2 FQNNGV. The CDR3 spells CASGGQLNTEAFF. The DNA for the CDR3 is TGTGCCAGCGGAGGACAGCTGAACACTGAAGCTTTCTTT.

This chain uses TRBV2 with TRBJ2-1, with D tentatively TRBD2 (6 bases). Germline V CDR1 and CDR2: SNHLY, FYNNEI. This CDR3 has 13 residues. Trimming pared 6 bases from V and 0 bases from J, leaving 6 bases between. The CDR3 nucleotides read TGTGCCAGCAGCGGGAGCTCCTACAATGAGCAGTTCTTC. Its protein is CASSGSSYNEQFF.

Only a few counts were recorded for this clone. The V and J genes are TRBV29-1 and TRBJ2-1; D may be TRBD1 (5 bases). CDR3 size: 12 residues. CDR1 is SQVTM and CDR2 is ANQGSEA in the germline V gene. Trimming shortened V by 5 bases and J by 7 bases, and 12 bases separated the two germline ends. In nucleotides, the CDR3 is TGCAGCGTTCATCAGGGTACGAATGAGCAGTTCTTC. Protein sequence: CSVHQGTNEQFF.

The chain joins TRBV7-6 to TRBJ1-1, with a tentative D call TRBD1 (6 bases). In germline, CDR1 is SGHVS, CDR2 FNYEAQ. V lost 5 bases and J 1 base, leaving 11 bases between the germline ends. The CDR3 totals 14 residues. The CDR3 loop is CASSPETGNTEAFF. For the CDR3, the DNA is TGTGCCAGCAGCCCCGAGACAGGGAACACTGAAGCTTTCTTT.

The chain recombines TRBV7-9 with TRBJ2-1, with D hard to call. There are 15 residues in the CDR3. The V gene's germline CDR1 is SEHNR and CDR2 FQNEAQ (reference sequence). Trimming cost V 4 bases and J 0 bases, with 10 bases left between them. CDR3 in DNA: TGTGCCAGCAGCTCTTTCGAGACCTCCTACAATGAGCAGTTCTTC. Its protein is CASSSFETSYNEQFF.

The table lists this clone with a few counts. The chain carries TRBV4-2 and TRBJ2-1, with 7 positions matching TRBD2. CDR1 is LGHNA, CDR2 YNFKEQ, per germline. The CDR3 spans 15 residues. J lost 10 bases, V lost 1 base, and 10 bases had no gene match. CDR3 DNA sequence: TGTGCCAGCAGCCAAGGTCCTGCGGGAGAGGAGGAGCAGTTCTTC. The encoded protein is CASSQGPAGEEEQFF.

The CDR3 bases are TGTGCCAGCAGCTTGGGGGTATGGGAAAAACTGTTTTTT. Protein: CASSLGVWEKLFF. V and J are TRBV7-9 and TRBJ1-4, with D maybe TRBD1 (5 bases). V dropped 3 bases and J dropped 8 bases, with 10 bases sitting between them. The germline CDR1 and CDR2 sequences are SEHNR and FQNEAQ (reference sequence). The CDR3 is 13 amino acids.

The chain couples TRBV7-8 to TRBJ2-5; unclear D gene. The V end was cut by 5 bases, the J end by 2 bases, with 9 bases between. CDR1 and CDR2 from the germline V gene are SGHVS and FQNEAQ. The CDR3 has 13 amino acids. CDR3 sequence: CASSPTLQETQYF. Here the CDR3 DNA reads TGTGCCAGCAGCCCGACTCTACAAGAGACCCAGTACTTC.

The chain recombines TRBV7-2 with TRBJ2-7; D remains ambiguous. CDR3 size: 12 residues. Germline V gives CDR1 SGHTA, CDR2 FQGNSA. Trimming stripped 1 base from V and 3 bases from J, with 4 bases between. The CDR3 DNA reads as TGTGCCAGCAGCTTAGAGGTCTACGAGCAGTACTTC. Its translation: CASSLEVYEQYF. The variable domain in full, completed from reference TRBV7-2 and TRBJ2-7, reads GAGVSQSPSNKVTEKGKDVELRCDPISGHTALYWYRQSLGQGLEFLIYFQGNSAPDKSGLPSDRFSAERTGGSVSTLTIQRTQQEDSAVYLCASSLEVYEQYFGPGTRLTVT.